This entry describes one T cell receptor beta chain. This entry is derived from a study of blood T cells in healthy people across ages. Germline CDR1 MNHNS, CDR2 SASEGT. The trim removed 6 bases at V and 6 bases at J, leaving 21 bases unmatched. There are 18 residues in the CDR3. For the second PCR, which ran for about 7 to 12 cycles, a sample-barcoded 5' primer and a J-beta primer mix were used. TCRdb ran MiXCR on the 5' RACE reads and lists one entry per CDR3 protein. The sample consists of about 670,000 distinct CDR3 sequences, roughly half of them appearing once. The sequence was collected from a woman aged 80 or over in good health. The rearrangement joins TRBV6-1 to TRBJ1-2; 8 bases match TRBD1. The sample consisted of blood. CDR3 bases: TGTGCCAGCAGCCGAGCCTCAGGATCCCGGACAGGGCATAATGGCTACACCTTC. Protein product: CASSRASGSRTGHNGYTF.